These 24 T cell receptor beta chains came from one sample sequenced in a study of Graves' ophthalmopathy and Graves' hyperthyroidism. Using RNA transcripts, the TCR beta CDR3 regions were amplified. Second-round multiplex PCR came after first-round RT-PCR with HTBI primers. TCRdb re-called the multiplex PCR reads with MiXCR, one entry per CDR3 protein. Of approximately 480,000 distinct CDR3 sequences in the sample, roughly an eighth were seen once. The sequenced material came from blood. Receptors originate from a woman aged 30 to 39 with Graves' ophthalmopathy.

The table lists this clonotype with many counts. The chain recombines TRBV28 with TRBJ1-1; TRBD1 is a possible D gene (5 bases). Trimming took off 2 bases at V and 2 bases at J, with 15 bases between the two ends. Germline V lookup: CDR1 MDHEN, CDR2 SYDVKM. CDR3 length: 16 amino acids. The CDR3, as DNA: TGTGCCAGCAGTTTACGGGGGTTGGGCGGTAACACTGAAGCTTTCTTT. Residues: CASSLRGLGGNTEAFF.

This clonotype has at least ten counts. The J gene is TRBJ2-5, the V gene TRBV12-3 or TRBV12-4, with 7 positions matching TRBD2. CDR3 size: 16 residues. Trimming cost V 2 bases and J 2 bases; bases outside gene matches: 8. CDR3: CASSLRSGGPQETQYF. In DNA form, the CDR3 reads TGTGCCAGCAGTTTAAGATCGGGGGGTCCTCAAGAGACCCAGTACTTC.

This clonotype has a count of ten or more. This rearrangement joins TRBV7-2 to TRBJ2-7, with TRBD1 as a possible D gene (6 bases). The CDR3 extends over 13 amino acids. V lost 6 bases to trimming and J lost 4 bases, with 13 bases between them. Germline lookup yields CDR1 SGHTA and CDR2 FQGNSA. The CDR3 DNA sequence: TGTGCCAGCAGTTCATTCAGGGGTTACGAGCAGTACTTC. This gives the protein CASSSFRGYEQYF.

This clonotype was recorded many times. The rearrangement links TRBV20-1 to TRBJ2-5, with unresolved D. Germline V gene data show CDR1 as DFQATT and CDR2 as SNEGSKA (reference sequence). With 8 bases removed from V and 5 bases from J, the gap between germline ends came to 12 bases. The CDR3 has 11 amino acids. The CDR3 DNA is TGCAGTCTTCTGTGGAGCGAGACCCAGTACTTC. It encodes CSLLWSETQYF.

A few counts support this clonotype. The J gene is TRBJ1-2, the V gene TRBV30; 7 bases are shared with TRBD1. The CDR3 runs to 17 residues. The junction had 22 bases not matched to a gene; V was cut back by 5 bases and J by 7 bases. Looked up from germline, CDR1 is GTSNPN and CDR2 is SVGIG (reference sequence). CDR3 loop: CAWAAAGVDRVVGGYTF. The CDR3 DNA reads TGTGCCTGGGCGGCCGCGGGGGTCGACAGGGTAGTCGGTGGCTACACCTTC.

The chain links TRBV28 to TRBJ2-7, with D possibly TRBD2 on 7 matching bases. The CDR3 has 16 residues. The V end lost 2 bases, the J end lost 0 bases, and 14 bases lay between the germline ends. Germline assignment: CDR1 MDHEN and CDR2 SYDVKM. The CDR3: CASSLIAGRGSYEQYF. The DNA for the CDR3 is TGTGCCAGCAGTTTAATAGCGGGCAGGGGCTCCTACGAGCAGTACTTC.

The table lists this clonotype with many counts. The rearrangement joins TRBV13 to TRBJ2-7; weak D call: TRBD2 (6 bases). This CDR3 contains 16 residues. Germline CDR1 reads PRHDT; CDR2 reads FYEKMQ (reference sequence). Trimming cost V 4 bases and J 5 bases, with 21 bases left between them. The DNA of the CDR3 is TGTGCCAGCAGCTCCCTCGGCGGGGAAGTAGCCAACGAGCAGTACTTC. Translated: CASSSLGGEVANEQYF.

This chain connects TRBV4-1 to TRBJ1-1, with 9 nucleotides matching TRBD1. The CDR3 is made up of 15 amino acids. Germline lookup yields CDR1 MGHRA and CDR2 YSYEKL. The V segment lost 3 bases and the J segment 4 bases; nucleotides outside the gene matches: 6. CDR3 sequence (DNA): TGCGCCAGCAGCCATTACTCGACAGGGGGCACTGAAGCTTTCTTT. Protein sequence: CASSHYSTGGTEAFF.

This clonotype came up many times. J is TRBJ1-6 and V is TRBV6-5, with unresolved D. V was trimmed by 4 bases and J by 4 bases, leaving 11 bases between them. The CDR3 sequence is 15 residues long. In germline, CDR1 is MNHEY, CDR2 SVGAGI. The CDR3 region is CASSSPGLYNSPLHF. DNA for the CDR3: TGTGCCAGCAGTTCCCCAGGACTTTATAATTCACCCCTCCACTTT.

The V call is TRBV6-1, the J call TRBJ2-7, with D possibly called TRBD1 or TRBD2 (5 bases each). CDR1 MNHNS and CDR2 SASEGT come from the germline V gene. The V gene lost 4 bases and the J gene lost 0 bases, with 10 bases spanning the gap. The CDR3 consists of 14 residues. The CDR3 sequence is CASSVGPRSYEQYF. The CDR3 DNA sequence: TGTGCCAGCAGTGTGGGACCTCGCTCCTACGAGCAGTACTTC.

This clonotype was picked up many times. This sequence joins TRBV6-5 and TRBJ1-5; perhaps TRBD1 as D (5 bases). Trimming removed 2 bases at V and 6 bases at J, with 14 bases between. The CDR3 is made up of 15 amino acids. In germline, CDR1 is MNHEY, CDR2 SVGAGI. The CDR3, as DNA: TGTGCCAGCAGTTACAAGGCAGGAAGGGGTCAGCCCCAGCATTTT. Translated: CASSYKAGRGQPQHF.

The chain has TRBV6-5 and TRBJ1-1, with 8 bases that match TRBD1. The V and J ends lost 2 bases and 3 bases, in that order; junction bases with no gene match: 8. Germline CDR1 reads MNHEY; CDR2 reads SVGAGI. The CDR3 sequence is 16 residues long. The CDR3 nucleotides are TGTGCCAGCAGTTACGACACCGGGACAGGATACACTGAAGCTTTCTTT. This codes for CASSYDTGTGYTEAFF.

This clonotype showed up many times. This rearrangement joins TRBV12-3 or TRBV12-4 to TRBJ1-5; D unresolved. CDR3 size: 11 residues. V lost 7 bases, J lost 9 bases, and 10 bases lay in between. CDR3 residues: CASNPWGPQHF. CDR3 nucleotides: TGTGCCAGCAACCCCTGGGGGCCCCAGCATTTT.

This clonotype was detected ten times or more. This chain links TRBV7-2 with TRBJ2-7, with TRBD1 as a possible D gene (6 bases). Germline CDR1 is SGHTA and CDR2 is FQGNSA. V lost 5 bases to trimming and J lost 0 bases, with 11 bases between them. This CDR3 region has 14 residues. The CDR3 is CASSPQGPSYEQYF. Here the CDR3 DNA reads TGTGCCAGCAGCCCACAGGGTCCCTCCTACGAGCAGTACTTC.

The table lists this clonotype with many counts. J is TRBJ2-7 and V is TRBV5-1; TRBD1 matches 9 bases. V was clipped by 4 bases and J by 3 bases; unmatched bases: 5. The CDR3 covers 14 residues. Germline V gene lookup returns CDR1 SGHRS and CDR2 YFSETQ. CDR3 bases: TGCGCCAGCAGCAACCAGGACAGGGGCTACGAGCAGTACTTC. It is translated as CASSNQDRGYEQYF.

This clonotype has a count of ten or more. The chain joins TRBV2 to TRBJ2-2; TRBD1 or TRBD2 may be the D gene (5 bases each). Trimming took 6 bases from V and 3 from J, leaving 11 bases between them. Germline assignment: CDR1 SNHLY and CDR2 FYNNEI. The CDR3 loop spans 14 amino acids. The CDR3 loop reads CASRRLGDTGELFF. The CDR3 nucleotides are TGTGCCAGCAGACGTCTGGGGGACACCGGGGAGCTGTTTTTT.

This clonotype was seen a handful of times. The chain recombines TRBV19 with TRBJ2-7; 8 bases are shared with TRBD2. V trimming: 10 bases; J trimming: 6 bases; junction bases outside the gene matches: 11. The CDR3 is made up of 13 amino acids. Germline V lookup: CDR1 LNHDA, CDR2 SQIVND (reference sequence). CDR3 DNA: TGTGCCACGGGGCCGGGAGGGGTCGGCGAGCAGTACTTC. Its protein is CATGPGGVGEQYF.

The table lists this clonotype with a few counts. The chain couples TRBV30 to TRBJ1-5, with a weak D call TRBD1 (6 bases). The V end was cut by 3 bases, the J end by 0 bases, with 12 bases between. There are 15 residues in the CDR3. CDR1 is GTSNPN, CDR2 SVGIG, per germline (reference sequence). The CDR3 DNA sequence: TGTGCCTGGAGCCTTACAGGGATTAGCAATCAGCCCCAGCATTTT. It specifies CAWSLTGISNQPQHF.

There are many counts of this clonotype. J is TRBJ1-2 and V is TRBV2; no reliable D call. The CDR3 is made up of 13 amino acids. The germline V gene encodes CDR1 SNHLY and CDR2 FYNNEI. Trimming stripped 3 bases from V and 0 bases from J, with 5 bases between. CDR3 loop: CASSDQSNYGYTF. CDR3 sequence (DNA): TGTGCCAGCAGTGATCAGTCTAACTATGGCTACACCTTC.

This clonotype has only a few counts. The V gene is TRBV28, the J gene TRBJ2-4; D ambiguous. V dropped 8 bases and J dropped 7 bases, with 12 bases sitting between them. The V gene's germline CDR1 is MDHEN and CDR2 SYDVKM. The CDR3 runs 12 residues. The DNA of the CDR3 is TGTGCCAGCCAACAGAACGGGAACATTCAGTACTTC. The encoded protein is CASQQNGNIQYF.

A few counts support this clonotype. The gene calls are TRBV4-1 and TRBJ2-7; D not resolved. This CDR3 is built from 17 residues. Between the trimmed V and J ends, which lost 0 bases and 4 bases, there was a span of 19 bases. Germline CDR1 MGHRA, CDR2 YSYEKL. This chain's CDR3 is CASSQEFLLASGYEQYF. CDR3 sequence (DNA): TGCGCCAGCAGCCAAGAATTTCTTCTCGCGAGTGGGTACGAGCAGTACTTC.

The rearrangement links TRBV4-1 to TRBJ1-3, with 9 nucleotides matching TRBD1. CDR3 length: 16 residues. Per the germline V gene, CDR1 is MGHRA and CDR2 is YSYEKL. The trim removed 1 base at V and 4 bases at J, leaving 5 bases unmatched. The CDR3 DNA sequence: TGCGCCAGCAGCCAAGCCCTTACAGGGGGCGGAAACACCATATATTTT. It is translated as CASSQALTGGGNTIYF.

This clonotype was recorded once. The chain joins TRBV12-3 or TRBV12-4 to TRBJ1-2; D not certain. The V end was cut by 3 bases, the J end by 3 bases, with 14 bases between. CDR3 length equals 15 residues. For the CDR3, the DNA is TGTGCCAGCAGTTTCCTTCCCGGGGTTGACTATGGCTACACCTTC. It yields the protein CASSFLPGVDYGYTF.

This clonotype has at least ten counts. The V call is TRBV5-1, the J call TRBJ2-7; the D gene is possibly TRBD1 (5 bases). The V end lost 6 bases, the J end lost 2 bases, and 15 bases lay between the germline ends. Looked up from germline, CDR1 is SGHRS and CDR2 is YFSETQ. The CDR3 is 14 amino acids. The CDR3 reads CASKESRGPYEQYF. The CDR3 nucleotides read TGCGCCAGCAAGGAAAGTAGGGGTCCCTACGAGCAGTACTTC. The full variable domain, its missing parts supplied by reference TRBV5-1 and TRBJ2-7, is KAGVTQTPRYLIKTRGQQVTLSCSPISGHRSVSWYQQTPGQGLQFLFEYFSETQRNKGNFPGRFSGRQFSNSRSEMNVSTLELGDSALYLCASKESRGPYEQYFGPGTRLTVT.